The rows below give T cell receptor beta chains drawn from one sample of a study of blood T cell repertoires in COVID-19. Only in-frame clones appear in the TCRdb table, and some are missing; sequencing was by immunoSEQ multiplex PCR. The sample includes around 390,000 clones, about 87% of them seen just once. Specimen: PBMCs or T cells enriched from blood (not recorded which). All receptors come from a woman aged 45-59 years who had recovered from COVID-19. The CDR3 runs from the conserved cysteine through the conserved F or W. Fields, in order: clone size, D gene, V gene, CDR3 length, J gene, CDR3 protein, CDR3 DNA. The D gene is left open where the match is weak. Expanded clones are given a class, and other clones once, few, many or no size at all.

>.|TRBD1|TRBV5-1|15|TRBJ2-1
CASSLQGASYNEQFF
TGCGCCAGCAGCTTGCAGGGGGCCTCCTACAATGAGCAGTTCTTC
>.|TRBD2|TRBV5-1|14|TRBJ2-7
CASSLELAGGEQYF
TGCGCCAGCAGCTTGGAACTAGCGGGAGGCGAGCAGTACTTC
>.|TRBD1|TRBV27|12|TRBJ2-7
CASWDRVYEQYF
TGTGCCAGCTGGGACAGGGTCTACGAGCAGTACTTC
>once|.|TRBV5-1|14|TRBJ1-5
CASSFGGYNQPQHF
TGCGCCAGCAGCTTTGGGGGGTACAATCAGCCCCAGCATTTT
>once|.|TRBV27|13|TRBJ2-1
CASSLSPFNEQFF
TGTGCCAGCAGTTTGAGCCCATTTAATGAGCAGTTCTTC
>.|TRBD1|TRBV5-1|15|TRBJ2-7
CASSSRQGLAYEQYF
TGCGCCAGCAGCTCGCGACAGGGGCTGGCCTACGAGCAGTACTTC
>.|TRBD1|TRBV6-5|13|TRBJ1-6
CAIRGQGRSPLHF
TGTGCCATACGGGGACAGGGGCGTTCACCCCTCCACTTT
>.|.|TRBV4-1|16|TRBJ2-7
CASSQGPTSISYEQYF
TGCGCCAGCAGCCAAGGTCCGACTAGTATAAGCTACGAGCAGTACTTC
>.|TRBD2|TRBV7-9|15|TRBJ2-5
CASSLSGGASETQYF
TGTGCCAGCAGCTTAAGCGGGGGGGCCTCAGAGACCCAGTACTTC
>.|TRBD1|TRBV5-1|14|TRBJ1-1
CASSSWTGNREAFF
TGCGCCAGCAGCTCGTGGACAGGTAATAGGGAAGCTTTCTTT
>.|TRBD2|TRBV3-1/TRBV3-2|19|TRBJ2-7
CASSQALAGEAKVSYEQYF
TGTGCCAGCAGCCAAGCGCTAGCGGGGGAGGCCAAGGTATCCTACGAGCAGTACTTC
>.|.|TRBV5-4|15|TRBJ2-3
CASSSATSPTGTQYF
TGTGCCAGCAGCTCCGCCACCTCCCCGACAGGTACGCAGTATTTT
>.|.|TRBV2|16|TRBJ1-4
CASSAMGGWANEKLFF
TGTGCCAGCAGCGCCATGGGGGGATGGGCTAATGAAAAACTGTTTTTT
>.|TRBD1|TRBV30|17|TRBJ1-1
CAWSAGQDALWNTEAFF
TGTGCCTGGAGTGCTGGACAGGACGCACTATGGAACACTGAAGCTTTCTTT
>.|TRBD1|TRBV9|16|TRBJ1-2
CASSPSGQGRSYGYTF
TGTGCCAGCAGCCCATCGGGACAGGGAAGGTCCTATGGCTACACCTTC
>.|.|TRBV18|14|TRBJ2-7
CASSKGQEGYEQYF
TGTGCCAGCTCAAAAGGACAGGAGGGTTACGAGCAGTACTTC
>.|TRBD1|TRBV6-5|13|TRBJ2-3
CASRSTGGDTQYF
TGTGCCAGCAGAAGTACAGGGGGCGATACGCAGTATTTT
>.|TRBD1|TRBV19|16|TRBJ1-5
CASAQGRGAQNQPQHF
TGTGCCAGCGCACAGGGGCGGGGGGCCCAAAATCAGCCCCAGCATTTT
>.|TRBD1|TRBV28|15|TRBJ1-4
CASSLLGTDPGKLFF
TGTGCCAGCAGTTTATTGGGGACAGACCCCGGGAAACTGTTTTTT
>.|.|TRBV28|12|TRBJ2-7
CASSSPPYEQYF
TGTGCCAGCAGTTCCCCTCCCTACGAGCAGTACTTC
>.|.|TRBV5-1|14|TRBJ1-2
CASSFGSSLYGYTF
TGCGCCAGCAGCTTTGGCAGTTCCCTCTATGGCTACACCTTC
>once|.|TRBV11-2|16|TRBJ2-7
CASSLGGGPSSYEQYF
TGTGCCAGCAGCTTAGGAGGCGGCCCTAGCTCCTACGAGCAGTACTTC
>once|TRBD1|TRBV2|14|TRBJ1-5
CASVRTGGYQPQHF
TGTGCCAGCGTTCGGACAGGGGGCTATCAGCCCCAGCATTTT
>.|TRBD1|TRBV4-3|20|TRBJ1-2
CASSQDFVAAGGTSNYGYTF
TGCGCCAGCAGCCAAGATTTTGTAGCGGCAGGGGGGACCTCTAACTATGGCTACACCTTC
>.|.|TRBV28|11|TRBJ1-2
CASISTGGYTF
TGTGCCAGCATATCCACCGGGGGCTACACCTTC